The entry below gives a single T cell receptor beta chain sequence along with its context. Each PCR contained spiked-in synthetic TCR analog templates. Sequenced by immunoSEQ multiplex PCR; TCRdb stores in-frame clones only, minus some. The repertoire has about 24,000 clones, 70% to 90% of them found once; the top ten carry approximately 3%. This specimen comes from a study of PD-L1 blockade in urothelial cancer. Overall study: Analysis of blood occurred 3 weeks (second dose) and 6 weeks after treatment start.

CDR1 MNHEY and CDR2 SMNVEV come from the germline V gene (reference sequence). With 5 bases clipped from V and 6 bases from J, the junction kept 12 bases outside the gene matches. This CDR3 is built from 16 residues. Sequencing used PBMCs, obtained around atezolizumab (anti-PD-L1) treatment. This sequence originates from a man between 45 and 60 years old with urothelial cancer. The chain couples TRBV27 to TRBJ1-5; 8 positions match TRBD1. In nucleotides, the CDR3 is TGTGCCAGCAGTCCGACGGACAGGGAGGTGGTTCAGCCCCAGCATTTT. Protein: CASSPTDREVVQPQHF.